The rows below give T cell receptor beta chains drawn from one sample of a study of response to subunit inactivated influenza vaccine. TCRdb recomputed calls from the RT-PCR reads with MiXCR, one row per CDR3 protein. The sample lists around 580,000 distinct CDR3 sequences; 14% were seen once. The source material was PBMCs from blood, sampled less than 13 days after vaccination. The receptors were gathered from a man aged 45-65 years who received an inactivated influenza vaccine. Each CDR3 is given with its conserved first and last residue. D genes are given only for firm matches. Size tells how often a clone was seen (once, few, many) or the class of an expanded clone, and some rows leave it out.

>TRBV29-1|TRBJ2-7|few|TRBD1
CSGVTGGDEQYF
TGCAGCGGAGTGACAGGGGGCGACGAGCAGTACTTC
>TRBV6-4|TRBJ2-1|few|.
CASSYRALGEQFF
TGTGCCAGCAGTTATCGGGCGCTGGGTGAGCAGTTCTTC
>TRBV15|TRBJ1-5|few|.
CATSRDKGYNQPQHF
TGTGCCACCAGCAGAGATAAGGGTTACAATCAGCCCCAGCATTTT
>TRBV5-5|TRBJ2-3|few|TRBD1
CASSRLTGTMSTDTQYF
TGTGCCAGCAGCCGCCTGACAGGGACCATGAGCACAGATACGCAGTATTTT
>TRBV12-3/TRBV12-4|TRBJ2-3|.|TRBD2
CASSLGRTSFDTQYF
TGTGCCAGCAGTTTGGGTAGGACTAGCTTCGATACGCAGTATTTT
>TRBV20-1|TRBJ1-1|few|.
CSASPRERSRTEAFF
TGCAGTGCAAGCCCCAGAGAGCGGTCGCGGACTGAAGCTTTCTTT
>TRBV15|TRBJ2-1|few|.
CATSRDRTDNEQFF
TGTGCCACCAGCAGAGATAGGACGGACAATGAGCAGTTCTTC
>TRBV5-6|TRBJ2-1|many|TRBD1
CASSIWTGAYNEQFF
TGTGCCAGCAGCATATGGACAGGGGCCTACAATGAGCAGTTCTTC
>TRBV6-5|TRBJ2-3|.|TRBD1
CASSYSQGDADTQYF
TGTGCCAGCAGTTACTCGCAGGGGGACGCAGATACGCAGTATTTT
>TRBV5-6|TRBJ2-7|.|.
CASSLEGRRLNEQYF
TGTGCCAGCAGCTTGGAAGGACGGCGCTTAAACGAGCAGTACTTC
>TRBV11-1|TRBJ2-2|.|.
CASSRTFGDNTGELFF
TGTGCCAGCAGCCGGACTTTCGGGGACAACACCGGGGAGCTGTTTTTT
>TRBV7-2|TRBJ2-5|.|TRBD2
CASSSMGLAGGAAQYF
TGTGCCAGCAGCTCGATGGGACTAGCGGGGGGGGCGGCCCAGTACTTC
>TRBV5-1|TRBJ2-7|.|.
CASSLRDRSSYEQYF
TGCGCCAGCAGCTTGAGGGACCGGAGCTCCTACGAGCAGTACTTC
>TRBV19|TRBJ2-7|few|.
CASGQRRGDYYEQYF
TGTGCCAGTGGGCAACGTAGGGGAGATTATTACGAGCAGTACTTC
>TRBV29-1|TRBJ2-5|few|.
CSVAKGTQETQYF
TGCAGCGTCGCCAAGGGGACACAAGAGACCCAGTACTTC
>TRBV7-6|TRBJ1-1|few|TRBD1
CASRQGLDTEAFF
TGTGCCAGCAGACAGGGGCTTGACACTGAAGCTTTCTTT
>TRBV6-4|TRBJ2-7|.|.
CASRRTVYEQYF
TGTGCCAGCAGGAGGACAGTATACGAGCAGTACTTC
>TRBV4-2|TRBJ1-4|.|.
CASSQSLGGNEKLFF
TGTGCCAGCAGCCAGTCCCTGGGGGGCAATGAAAAACTGTTTTTT
>TRBV7-3|TRBJ2-1|.|TRBD2
CASSTTSGRGNEQFF
TGTGCCAGCAGCACCACTAGCGGGAGGGGGAATGAGCAGTTCTTC
>TRBV4-1|TRBJ2-7|few|.
CASSQSRGTPYEQYF
TGCGCCAGCAGCCAATCCCGCGGGACTCCTTACGAGCAGTACTTC
>TRBV29-1|TRBJ2-3|few|.
CSVLAEADTQYF
TGCAGCGTTCTAGCTGAGGCAGATACGCAGTATTTT
>TRBV28|TRBJ1-2|few|.
CASSLRPTLGLYGYTF
TGTGCCAGCAGCCTCCGACCGACTTTGGGGCTCTATGGCTACACCTTC
>TRBV6-2/TRBV6-3|TRBJ1-1|few|.
CASSYLADTEAFF
TGTGCCAGCAGTTACTTGGCGGACACTGAAGCTTTCTTT
>TRBV6-2/TRBV6-3|TRBJ2-3|.|.
CASSYEGSVGDTQYF
TGTGCCAGCAGTTATGAGGGTTCCGTGGGAGATACGCAGTATTTT
>TRBV12-3/TRBV12-4|TRBJ1-1|.|.
CASRRDLVGTEYAFF
TGTGCCAGCAGAAGAGACTTAGTTGGAACAGAGTATGCTTTCTTT
>TRBV12-3/TRBV12-4|TRBJ1-1|.|TRBD1
CASSLGGQGDSEAFF
TGTGCCAGCAGTTTAGGGGGACAGGGGGATTCAGAAGCTTTCTTT
>TRBV28|TRBJ2-1|.|.
CASSLRGAGVEQFF
TGTGCCAGCAGTTTAAGGGGGGCTGGAGTTGAGCAGTTCTTC
>TRBV11-2|TRBJ2-5|once|TRBD2
CASSLGPMRGGPQETQYF
TGTGCCAGCAGCTTAGGACCGATGCGGGGGGGCCCACAAGAGACCCAGTACTTC
>TRBV6-1|TRBJ1-6|few|TRBD1
CASSQGTGGGSPLHF
TGTGCCAGCAGCCAAGGGACAGGGGGTGGTTCACCCCTCCACTTT
>TRBV29-1|TRBJ1-1|many|TRBD1
CSVGQGKNTEAFF
TGCAGCGTTGGACAGGGGAAGAACACTGAAGCTTTCTTT
>TRBV29-1|TRBJ2-3|few|.
CSVWGESADTQYF
TGCAGCGTATGGGGGGAGAGCGCAGATACGCAGTATTTT
>TRBV6-2/TRBV6-3|TRBJ2-4|.|TRBD1
CASSYFGTGIQYF
TGTGCCAGCAGTTACTTCGGGACAGGTATTCAGTACTTC
>TRBV14|TRBJ2-1|once|.
CASSHMAFNEQFF
TGTGCCAGCAGCCACATGGCCTTCAATGAGCAGTTCTTC
>TRBV6-2/TRBV6-3|TRBJ2-1|few|.
CASSYTSTYNEQFF
TGTGCCAGCAGTTACACAAGTACCTACAATGAGCAGTTCTTC
>TRBV20-1|TRBJ2-1|.|TRBD2
CSARDLASAGGPRKSYNEQFF
TGCAGTGCTAGAGACCTCGCATCAGCGGGAGGGCCTCGGAAGTCCTACAATGAGCAGTTCTTC
>TRBV5-1|TRBJ1-1|once|.
CASSFFGGEGTEAFF
TGCGCCAGCAGCTTTTTTGGGGGCGAAGGCACTGAAGCTTTCTTT
>TRBV5-1|TRBJ2-3|.|TRBD1
CASSFAGQGSDTQYF
TGCGCCAGCAGCTTTGCGGGACAGGGTTCAGATACGCAGTATTTT
>TRBV7-9|TRBJ2-3|many|TRBD2
CASSFFSGGAGDTQYF
TGTGCCAGCAGCTTCTTTAGCGGGGGGGCCGGGGATACGCAGTATTTT
>TRBV28|TRBJ2-1|.|TRBD2
CASSHRANSGGATFPFF
TGTGCCAGCAGCCATAGGGCCAACAGCGGGGGGGCTACTTTCCCGTTCTTC
>TRBV7-9|TRBJ2-7|.|TRBD1
CASSLVLQGVDEQYF
TGTGCCAGCAGCTTAGTCCTGCAGGGGGTAGACGAGCAGTACTTC
>TRBV28|TRBJ1-5|.|TRBD1
CASSLQTGADQPQHF
TGTGCCAGCAGTCTCCAGACAGGGGCCGATCAGCCCCAGCATTTT
>TRBV24-1|TRBJ2-1|.|TRBD2
CATSEARGGVSGNEQFF
TGTGCCACCAGTGAAGCGCGCGGGGGGGTCTCTGGTAATGAGCAGTTCTTC
>TRBV14|TRBJ2-1|few|.
CASSQDVGNEQFF
TGTGCCAGCAGCCAAGATGTCGGCAATGAGCAGTTCTTC
>TRBV18|TRBJ2-2|few|.
CASSISKDTGELFF
TGTGCCAGCTCAATATCAAAGGATACCGGGGAGCTGTTTTTT
>TRBV29-1|TRBJ2-1|.|.
CSAEGGLVPGPLTDNEQFF
TGCAGCGCCGAGGGGGGCTTAGTACCGGGCCCCCTTACCGACAATGAGCAGTTCTTC
>TRBV7-8|TRBJ2-5|few|.
CASSLGASKTQYF
TGTGCCAGCAGCTTGGGCGCTAGCAAGACCCAGTACTTC
>TRBV9|TRBJ2-2|.|TRBD1
CANSDQPGQESTGELFF
TGTGCCAACAGCGACCAGCCGGGACAGGAGAGCACCGGGGAGCTGTTTTTT
>TRBV9|TRBJ2-3|few|.
CASSSSGYTDTQYF
TGTGCCAGCAGCTCGAGTGGGTACACAGATACGCAGTATTTT
>TRBV7-8|TRBJ2-7|many|TRBD1
CASSPGQGGYEQYF
TGTGCCAGCAGCCCAGGACAGGGAGGCTACGAGCAGTACTTC
>TRBV7-9|TRBJ2-3|many|.
CASSFKGPDTQYF
TGTGCCAGCAGCTTTAAAGGCCCAGATACGCAGTATTTT
>TRBV6-5|TRBJ2-3|.|.
CASSYGSSADTQYF
TGTGCCAGCAGTTATGGAAGCTCCGCAGATACGCAGTATTTT